Listed below are T cell receptor beta chains from one sample, sequenced in a study of T cell repertoires in cytomegalovirus infection. No antigen has been assigned to these receptors. TCRdb ran MiXCR on the reads and lists one entry per CDR3 protein. The sample includes hundreds of thousands of distinct CDR3 sequences, around 32% seen only once; the top ten take around a sixth. The starting material was cultured PBMCs, obtained from culture after CMV antigen stimulation. The receptor set was obtained from a human donor in good health (CMV status not recorded). Some clones in this sample may be carry-over from other donors' samples. Both conserved end residues are part of each CDR3. D genes are given only for firm matches. Rows may omit the clone size; those that give it use once, few, many or a size class.

V,D,length,J,size,DNA,CDR3
TRBV7-2,TRBD2,14,TRBJ2-7,many,TGTGCCAGCAGCTATCAAGCGGGAGGCTACGAGCAGTACTTC,CASSYQAGGYEQYF
TRBV27,TRBD1,17,TRBJ2-1,.,TGTGCCAGCAGTTTATTTCTAAGACAGGGGTTGGGCGATGAGCAGTTCTTC,CASSLFLRQGLGDEQFF
TRBV11-3,.,14,TRBJ1-4,.,TGTGCCAGCAGACCTGTGGGGACTAATGAAAAACTGTTTTTT,CASRPVGTNEKLFF
TRBV19,.,15,TRBJ1-2,.,TGTGCCAGTAACACTCGGGCAGGTTTATTCTATGGCTACACCTTC,CASNTRAGLFYGYTF
TRBV20-1,.,14,TRBJ1-4,.,TGCAGTGCTAGCCACAGGGTTTGGGGTGAAAAACTGTTTTTT,CSASHRVWGEKLFF
TRBV20-1,TRBD2,16,TRBJ2-1,.,TGCAGTGCTAGAGCCGGGACTAGCGGGGCCTACAATGAGCAGTTCTTC,CSARAGTSGAYNEQFF
TRBV11-2,.,14,TRBJ2-4,.,TGTGCCAGCAGCTCCTCCCCCAGTCCAAACATTCAGTACTTC,CASSSSPSPNIQYF
TRBV6-1,.,15,TRBJ2-7,few,TGTGCCAGCAGTGAATGGCTCGGGGGCTCCTACGAGCAGTACTTC,CASSEWLGGSYEQYF
TRBV28,TRBD2,20,TRBJ2-5,few,TGTGCCAGCAGTGATAACGGACTAGCGGAACCCTACGTCCTCCAAGAGACCCAGTACTTC,CASSDNGLAEPYVLQETQYF
TRBV7-9,.,13,TRBJ1-1,.,TGTGCCAGCAGTCGGGACATGAACACTGAAGCTTTCTTT,CASSRDMNTEAFF
TRBV7-2,.,12,TRBJ2-3,.,TGTGCCAGCAGCTACGAGGGGGGTACGCAGTATTTT,CASSYEGGTQYF
TRBV7-8,.,13,TRBJ1-1,few,TGTGCCAGCAGCAGACAACAGAACACTGAAGCTTTCTTT,CASSRQQNTEAFF
TRBV6-2/TRBV6-3,TRBD2,16,TRBJ2-2,.,TGTGCCAGCAGCTTTAGCGGGAGGGCGAACACCGGGGAGCTGTTTTTT,CASSFSGRANTGELFF
TRBV7-2,.,17,TRBJ2-3,many,TGTGCCAGCAGCTCCTTCCTTATCGGGCCCCAGGGGGATACGCAGTATTTT,CASSSFLIGPQGDTQYF
TRBV7-2,TRBD2,16,TRBJ2-3,many,TGTGCCAGCAGCTTAGCGCCGGCTAGCGGGAGGGATACGCAGTATTTT,CASSLAPASGRDTQYF
TRBV6-2/TRBV6-3,TRBD2,16,TRBJ2-1,.,TGTGCCAGCAGTTATAAGACGGTAGCGGGAGGCTATGAGCAGTTCTTC,CASSYKTVAGGYEQFF
TRBV4-1,TRBD2,15,TRBJ2-7,.,TGCGCCAGCAGCCAAGGGACTAGCGGAAACTACGAGCAGTACTTC,CASSQGTSGNYEQYF
TRBV28,TRBD2,21,TRBJ2-1,.,TGTGCCAGCAGTTTTAATTTGGGGGGGAGGGGGTGGCGGGGGGGCGGCAATGAGCAGTTCTTC,CASSFNLGGRGWRGGGNEQFF
TRBV6-5,TRBD1,16,TRBJ1-1,.,TGTGCCAGCAGACTACAGGGGTTGGCGTCGAACACTGAAGCTTTCTTT,CASRLQGLASNTEAFF
TRBV5-6,.,14,TRBJ1-1,.,TGTGCCAGCAGCGCCGAATTCAGTGGGCTTGAAGCTTTCTTT,CASSAEFSGLEAFF
TRBV30,.,15,TRBJ1-1,once,TGTGCCTGGAGTGTCCGATGGGGCTCGAACACTGAAGCTTTCTTT,CAWSVRWGSNTEAFF
TRBV19,.,16,TRBJ2-3,few,TGTGCCAGCTCTTCCCGAGGTGGGGACGGGGCAGATACGCAGTATTTT,CASSSRGGDGADTQYF
TRBV29-1,TRBD1,16,TRBJ1-1,.,TGCAGCGTTGAACCCAGGGGGCGTATCTCGAACACTGAAGCTTTCTTT,CSVEPRGRISNTEAFF
TRBV19,.,11,TRBJ1-2,.,TGTGCCAGTAGAAGGGGTGATGGCTACACCTTC,CASRRGDGYTF
TRBV2,.,14,TRBJ2-7,.,TGTGCCAGCACTGTGACTAGGGAGTCCTACGAGCAGTACTTC,CASTVTRESYEQYF
TRBV6-8,.,13,TRBJ2-1,.,TGTGCCAGCAGTCGCTCGCCGCCCAGTGAGCAGTTCTTC,CASSRSPPSEQFF
TRBV2,.,14,TRBJ2-1,.,TGCGCCAGCAGTGAGCGCAGCTCCTACAATGAGCAGTTCTTC,CASSERSSYNEQFF
TRBV5-3,.,15,TRBJ2-3,few,TGTGCCAGCAGCCCGACTATAGGGGTCACAGATACGCAGTATTTT,CASSPTIGVTDTQYF
TRBV6-1,TRBD1,16,TRBJ2-3,few,TGTGCCAGCAGTGCCTGGACAGGTTCTCTCACAGATACGCAGTATTTT,CASSAWTGSLTDTQYF
TRBV27,.,13,TRBJ1-1,.,TGTGCCAGCAGTATTAGGAGGGACACTGAAGCTTTCTTT,CASSIRRDTEAFF
TRBV15,.,15,TRBJ1-4,few,TGTGCCACCAGCAGAGATTTAAGGGTGAATGAAAAACTGTTTTTT,CATSRDLRVNEKLFF
TRBV20-1,.,12,TRBJ1-1,once,TGCAGTGCTAGCCAGCCGAACACTGAAGCTTTCTTT,CSASQPNTEAFF
TRBV28,.,11,TRBJ2-7,.,TGTGCCAGCACGCGGAACTACGAGCAGTACTTC,CASTRNYEQYF
TRBV6-1,.,15,TRBJ2-6,.,TGTGCCAGCACCAAAGATGTGGCTGGGGCCAACGTCCTGACTTTC,CASTKDVAGANVLTF
TRBV19,.,13,TRBJ1-5,few,TGTGCCAGTAGTATTTTTGGTATTCAGCCCCAGCATTTT,CASSIFGIQPQHF
TRBV18,.,14,TRBJ1-1,.,TGTGCCAGCTCACCAGATCAGGGGTACACTGAAGCTTTCTTT,CASSPDQGYTEAFF
TRBV6-5,.,12,TRBJ1-1,few,TGTGCCAGCAATAGAGACGACACTGAAGCTTTCTTT,CASNRDDTEAFF
TRBV20-1,.,19,TRBJ2-7,.,TGCAGTGCTAGTCCGAAATGGGGGACAACTTTTCCGTGGGACTACGAGCAGTACTTC,CSASPKWGTTFPWDYEQYF
TRBV7-6,TRBD1,17,TRBJ2-3,.,TGTGCCAGCAGCTTTCCGGGACAGGGGGAAGGCACAGATACGCAGTATTTT,CASSFPGQGEGTDTQYF
TRBV7-2,.,14,TRBJ2-7,many,TGTGCCAGCAGCTTAGTTTTATGGGGGAACGAGCAGTACTTC,CASSLVLWGNEQYF
TRBV29-1,.,13,TRBJ2-7,.,TGCAGCGCCGAAGTGGGATCATCCTACGAGCAGTACTTC,CSAEVGSSYEQYF
TRBV20-1,TRBD2,16,TRBJ2-2,.,TGCAGTGCAACAGGACTAGCGGGGGGAGGGACCGGGGAGCTGTTTTTT,CSATGLAGGGTGELFF
TRBV12-3/TRBV12-4,TRBD1,13,TRBJ1-5,.,TGTGCCAGCAGCTGGACAGGGGATCAGCCCCAGCATTTT,CASSWTGDQPQHF
TRBV6-2/TRBV6-3,TRBD2,17,TRBJ2-5,.,TGTGCCAGCAGTTATCAGCTAGCGGGGGGGTACCAAGAGACCCAGTACTTC,CASSYQLAGGYQETQYF
TRBV12-3/TRBV12-4,.,12,TRBJ2-7,.,TGTGCCAGCAGTATTGCCCGACAGAGACAGTACTTC,CASSIARQRQYF
TRBV12-3/TRBV12-4,.,14,TRBJ1-2,.,TGTGCCAGCAGGCCCGCGGGGACACCCAACGGCTACACCTTC,CASRPAGTPNGYTF
TRBV11-2,.,13,TRBJ1-4,.,TGTGCCAGCAGCCGCCGGGACGCTGAAAAACTGTTTTTT,CASSRRDAEKLFF
TRBV7-2,TRBD2,13,TRBJ2-4,many,TGTGCCAGCAGCTCCGGGGGGAGGAACATTCAGTACTTC,CASSSGGRNIQYF
TRBV2,TRBD1,14,TRBJ1-1,.,TGTGCCAGCAGGGGGGACAGGGGGCACGGTGAAGCTTTCTTT,CASRGDRGHGEAFF
TRBV7-2,.,15,TRBJ1-5,.,TGTGCCAGCAGCTTAAGGGACGGCTACAATCAGCCCCAGCATTTT,CASSLRDGYNQPQHF
TRBV29-1,.,13,TRBJ2-1,.,TGCAGCGTTTGGGCCGGGAGTCGGTATGAGCAGTTCTTC,CSVWAGSRYEQFF
TRBV2,TRBD1,14,TRBJ1-1,.,TGTGCCACACGCGAGGGGGCAGGGAACACTGAAGCTTTCTTT,CATREGAGNTEAFF
TRBV20-1,.,12,TRBJ1-1,.,TGCAGTGCTAGCGTTGCGAGGGCTGAAGCTTTCTTT,CSASVARAEAFF